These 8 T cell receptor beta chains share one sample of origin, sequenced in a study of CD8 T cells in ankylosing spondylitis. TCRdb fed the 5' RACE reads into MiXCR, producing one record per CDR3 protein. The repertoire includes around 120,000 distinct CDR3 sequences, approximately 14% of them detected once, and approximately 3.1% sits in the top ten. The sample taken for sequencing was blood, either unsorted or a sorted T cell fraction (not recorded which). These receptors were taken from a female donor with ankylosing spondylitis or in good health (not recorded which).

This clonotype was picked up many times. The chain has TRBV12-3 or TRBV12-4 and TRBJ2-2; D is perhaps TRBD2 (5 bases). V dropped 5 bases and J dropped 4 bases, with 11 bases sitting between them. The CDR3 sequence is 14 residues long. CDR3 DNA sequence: TGTGCCAGCAGTCCTCCGCGGGTCACCGGGGAGCTGTTTTTT. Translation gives CASSPPRVTGELFF.

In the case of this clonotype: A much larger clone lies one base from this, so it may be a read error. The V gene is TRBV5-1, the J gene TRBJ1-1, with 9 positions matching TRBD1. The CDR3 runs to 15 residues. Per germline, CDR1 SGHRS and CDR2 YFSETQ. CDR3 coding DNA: TGCGCCGGCAGCCCAAAGACAGGGGGGAACGCTGAAGCTTTCTTT. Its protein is CAGSPKTGGNAEAFF.

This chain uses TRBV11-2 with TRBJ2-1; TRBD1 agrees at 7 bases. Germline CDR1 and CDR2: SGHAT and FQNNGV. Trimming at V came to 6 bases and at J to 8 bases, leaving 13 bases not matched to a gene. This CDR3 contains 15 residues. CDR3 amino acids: CASRVRAGDSDEQFF. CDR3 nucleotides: TGTGCCAGCAGAGTCCGTGCAGGGGACAGCGATGAGCAGTTCTTC.

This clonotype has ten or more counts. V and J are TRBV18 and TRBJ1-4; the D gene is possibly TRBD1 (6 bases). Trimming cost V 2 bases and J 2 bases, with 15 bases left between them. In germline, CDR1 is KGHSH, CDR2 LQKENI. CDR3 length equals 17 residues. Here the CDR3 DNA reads TGTGCCAGCTCACCAACTACCGGGGGCATCACTAATGAAAAACTGTTTTTT. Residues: CASSPTTGGITNEKLFF.

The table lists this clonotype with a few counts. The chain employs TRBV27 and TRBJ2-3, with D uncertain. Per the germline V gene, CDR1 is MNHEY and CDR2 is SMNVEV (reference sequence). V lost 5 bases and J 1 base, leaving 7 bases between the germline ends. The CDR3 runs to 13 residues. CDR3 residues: CASSPQRTDTQYF. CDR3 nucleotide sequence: TGTGCCAGCAGTCCACAGCGCACAGATACGCAGTATTTT.

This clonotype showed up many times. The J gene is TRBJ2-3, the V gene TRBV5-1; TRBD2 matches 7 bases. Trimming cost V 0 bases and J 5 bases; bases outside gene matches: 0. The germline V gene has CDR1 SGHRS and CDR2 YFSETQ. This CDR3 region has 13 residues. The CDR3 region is CASSLAGGDTQYF. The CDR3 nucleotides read TGCGCCAGCAGCTTGGCGGGGGGAGATACGCAGTATTTT.

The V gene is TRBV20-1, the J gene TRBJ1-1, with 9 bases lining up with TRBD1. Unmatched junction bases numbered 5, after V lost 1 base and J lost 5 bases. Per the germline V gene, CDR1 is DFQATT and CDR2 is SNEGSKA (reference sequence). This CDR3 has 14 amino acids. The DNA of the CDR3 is TGCAGTGCTAGAGGTGACAGGGGGGGTACTGAAGCTTTCTTT. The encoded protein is CSARGDRGGTEAFF.

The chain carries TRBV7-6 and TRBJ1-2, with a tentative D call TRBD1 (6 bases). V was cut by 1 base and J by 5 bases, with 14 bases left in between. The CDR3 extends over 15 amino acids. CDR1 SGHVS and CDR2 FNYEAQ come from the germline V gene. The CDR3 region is CASSLGYRDWYGYTF. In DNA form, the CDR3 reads TGTGCCAGCAGCTTAGGATACAGGGATTGGTATGGCTACACCTTC.